This TCR beta chain originates from a study of T-cell memory formation after mild COVID-19. This CDR3 region has 17 residues. CDR1 and CDR2 from the germline V gene are SQVTM and ANQGSEA. The V gene end was trimmed by 3 bases and the J gene end by 3 bases; junction bases not matched to a gene: 9. MiXCR, run by TCRdb on the 5' RACE reads, gives a single entry per CDR3 protein. The data show about 140,000 distinct CDR3 sequences, with more than 13% seen just once and about 30% held by the top ten. V usage is TRBV29-1 and J usage is TRBJ2-3, with 13 nucleotides matching TRBD2. The clonotype originates from an adult woman who had mild COVID-19 (a few samples of this study predate the infection). Cell type and time point are not known. Sequenced: PBMCs or a T cell subset sorted from them (not recorded which). The CDR3 spells CSVDGLAGDKRTDTQYF. The CDR3 DNA reads TGCAGCGTTGATGGACTAGCGGGAGACAAAAGGACAGATACGCAGTATTTT.